This record looks at one T cell receptor beta chain sequence and its context. Its matching antigen is unknown. The data stem from a study of monozygotic twins with inflammatory bowel disease. TCRdb re-called the 5' RACE reads; one entry per CDR3 protein, DNA not given. The sample table includes fewer than 200,000 distinct CDR3 sequences. General study findings and limits: There was no support for any single strong signal or clonotype associated with IBD.

Unfractionated whole blood yielded total RNA, and T cells were not sorted. The TCR originated in a human donor with ulcerative colitis or Crohn's disease, or a healthy co-twin of an affected twin (not recorded which). The sequencing sample was made of blood.

The CDR3 sequence: CASSTPTSGANTGELFF. V gene TRBV28 combines with J gene TRBJ2-2; there is no DNA to check the TCRdb D call of TRBD2. The germline CDR1 and CDR2 sequences are MDHEN and SYDVKM. This CDR3 spans 17 amino acids.